What follows describes a single T cell receptor beta chain. This entry comes from a study of blood T cell repertoires in COVID-19. Whole-study context: Specimens from acute and convalescent COVID-19 originated in the United States, Italy and Spain. The analysed material was cDNA or gDNA that came from T cells, B-cell-depleted T cells, or PBMCs.

J gave up 5 bases and V 2 bases, and 6 bases lay outside the gene matches. There are 15 residues in the CDR3. Germline V CDR1 and CDR2: MNHEY, SVGAGI. Per the original data handling: Reference gene primer amplification yielded estimated nucleated cell counts. Sequencing was performed with immunoSEQ multiplex PCR; in TCRdb, only in-frame clones are kept and a portion is missing. From that table come the V and J calls and clone size; the DNA was used to work out D and trimming. The table lists about 230,000 clones, less than 90% of them singletons. This TCR was recovered from a woman at least 80 years old with active or convalescent COVID-19. The rearrangement joins TRBV6-5 to TRBJ2-5; 9 bases are shared with TRBD1. The specimen was peripheral blood. CDR3 amino acids: CASSYVGQGLETQYF. Written as DNA, the CDR3 is TGTGCCAGCAGTTACGTAGGACAGGGGTTGGAGACCCAGTACTTC.